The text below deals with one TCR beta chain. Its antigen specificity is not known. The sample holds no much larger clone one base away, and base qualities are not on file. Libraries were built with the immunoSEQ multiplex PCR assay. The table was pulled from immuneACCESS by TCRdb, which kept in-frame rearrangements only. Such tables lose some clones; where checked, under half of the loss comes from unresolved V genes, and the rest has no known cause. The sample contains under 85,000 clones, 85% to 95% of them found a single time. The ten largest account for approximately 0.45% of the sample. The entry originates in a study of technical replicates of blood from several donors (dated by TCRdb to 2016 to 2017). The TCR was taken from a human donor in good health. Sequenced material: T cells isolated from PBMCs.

This receptor carries the CDR3 CAWSLKGGGEQFF. The DNA sequence is TGTGCCTGGAGTTTGAAAGGGGGCGGAGAGCAGTTCTTC. Here the chain combines TRBV30 and TRBJ2-1, with 7 bases aligning to TRBD1. From the cysteine up to the phenylalanine, the CDR3 has a length of 13 residues. CDR3 DNA is the only sequence kept; it has 39 bases, read in frame from the first base. Looking up the germline V gene (reference sequence) yields CDR1 GTSNPN and CDR2 SVGIG. Unmatched junction bases come to 8, with V trimmed by 2 bases and J by 10 bases.